These 3 T cell receptor beta chains were all obtained from the same sample, sequenced in a study of blood T cells in healthy people across ages. Through a sample-barcoded 5' primer and a J-beta primer mix, a second PCR was run for 7 to 11 cycles. TCRdb fed the 5' RACE reads into MiXCR, producing one record per CDR3 protein. The sample contains roughly 1.7 million distinct CDR3 sequences, about 31% of which appear only once. The sample comprised blood. The receptors were sampled from a woman aged 30 to 39 in good health.

The V call is TRBV20-1, the J call TRBJ2-1; no firm D call. Trimming stripped 0 bases from V and 5 bases from J, with 14 bases between. Germline-derived CDR1 and CDR2 are DFQATT and SNEGSKA (reference sequence). CDR3 length: 15 residues. CDR3 residues: CSARDQAPEHNEQFF. CDR3 DNA: TGCAGTGCTAGAGATCAGGCGCCAGAACACAATGAGCAGTTCTTC.

This clonotype has ten or more counts. The rearrangement joins TRBV5-1 to TRBJ2-6; 7 bases are a match to TRBD1. This CDR3 region has 15 residues. The V and J ends lost 5 bases and 2 bases, in that order; junction bases with no gene match: 4. Looked up from germline, CDR1 is SGHRS and CDR2 is YFSETQ. The CDR3 is CASRPQGAGANVLTF. The CDR3 nucleotides are TGCGCCAGCAGGCCCCAGGGGGCTGGGGCCAACGTCCTGACTTTC.

This chain uses TRBV7-3 with TRBJ2-4; D call uncertain. V was clipped by 5 bases and J by 9 bases, with 14 bases between them. The CDR3 consists of 13 residues. The V gene's germline CDR1 is SGHTA and CDR2 FQGTGA. The CDR3 here is CASSAMLGGIQYF. CDR3 coding DNA: TGTGCCAGCAGCGCAATGCTTGGCGGCATTCAGTACTTC.